A selection of T cell receptor beta chains follows, all from one sample in a study of beta chain features in type 1 diabetes. Sequenced by immunoSEQ multiplex PCR; TCRdb stores in-frame clones only, minus some. The profile shows 200,000 to 250,000 clones, over 11% of them singletons. Sequences were obtained from naive CD4+ T cells from blood. Receptor source: a man aged 30 to 39 with type 1 diabetes. The CDR3 runs from the conserved cysteine through the conserved F or W. D genes are given only for firm matches. Size tells how often a clone was seen (once, few, many) or the class of an expanded clone, and some rows leave it out.

TRBD1,-,TRBJ2-3,TRBV9,TGTGCCAGCAGCTCGGGACAGATGACAGATACGCAGTATTTT,CASSSGQMTDTQYF
TRBD2,-,TRBJ2-7,TRBV7-9,TGTGCCAGCAGCTTATATGGGCGGGGGGACTCCTACGAGCAGTACTTC,CASSLYGRGDSYEQYF
TRBD1,-,TRBJ2-2,TRBV19,TGTGCCAGTAGTCCGGGGACAGGGACCTTGGACACCGGGGAGCTGTTTTTT,CASSPGTGTLDTGELFF
TRBD1,few,TRBJ2-2,TRBV19,TGTGCCAGTAGTTTCGACAGGGGGCACCCCTCGAACACCGGGGAGCTGTTTTTT,CASSFDRGHPSNTGELFF
-,-,TRBJ1-5,TRBV30,TGTGCCTGGAGTCCACGTCGGGGAGCGCATCAGCCCCAGCATTTT,CAWSPRRGAHQPQHF
TRBD1,few,TRBJ1-5,TRBV5-6,TGTGCCAGCAGCTTCGGACAGGGTAATCAGCCCCAGCATTTT,CASSFGQGNQPQHF
-,-,TRBJ1-5,TRBV6-5,TGTGCCAGCAGCAGGATCAATCAGCCCCAGCATTTT,CASSRINQPQHF
-,few,TRBJ2-7,TRBV10-3,TGTGCCATCAGTGGGGAGGACTCCTACGAGCAGTACTTC,CAISGEDSYEQYF
-,few,TRBJ1-1,TRBV27,TGTGCCAGCAGTTTATCCGGACTGCAGAACACTGAAGCTTTCTTT,CASSLSGLQNTEAFF
-,few,TRBJ2-7,TRBV5-1,TGCGCCAGCAGCTACCGGGACATACCCTACGAGCAGTACTTC,CASSYRDIPYEQYF
TRBD1,-,TRBJ1-6,TRBV4-1,TGCGCCAGCAGCCCGTGGACAGGGGTGGGTTCACCCCTCCACTTT,CASSPWTGVGSPLHF
TRBD2,few,TRBJ2-1,TRBV13,TGTGCCAGCAGCCCCAGACTAGCGGAAACCTACAATGAGCAGTTCTTC,CASSPRLAETYNEQFF
-,-,TRBJ2-7,TRBV7-6,TGTGCCAGCAGCTTAAACGCAGGCTACGAGCAGTACTTC,CASSLNAGYEQYF
-,-,TRBJ1-2,TRBV7-9,TGTGCCAGCAGCTTAGCCCCAGGGTTAGGATATGGCTACACCTTC,CASSLAPGLGYGYTF
-,-,TRBJ2-5,TRBV9,TGTGCCAGCAGCGTAGAACGAAATCCAGGAGAGACCCAGTACTTC,CASSVERNPGETQYF
TRBD2,-,TRBJ2-7,TRBV7-2,TGTGCCAGCAGCTTACTAGCGGGAGCTCCCCACGAGCAGTACTTC,CASSLLAGAPHEQYF
-,-,TRBJ1-6,TRBV11-3,TGTGCCAGCAGCTTAGGGAGCGGAAACGGGTCACCCCTCCACTTT,CASSLGSGNGSPLHF
TRBD1,few,TRBJ1-1,TRBV7-2,TGTGCCAGCAGCTCGACAGGGAGGAACACTGAAGCTTTCTTT,CASSSTGRNTEAFF
-,few,TRBJ1-4,TRBV18,TGTGCCAGCTCACCCGACGGGGGTGAAAAACTGTTTTTT,CASSPDGGEKLFF
-,few,TRBJ1-5,TRBV19,TGTGCCAGTAGTATATTGGGGCAGGCCGATCAGCCCCAGCATTTT,CASSILGQADQPQHF
-,few,TRBJ2-2,TRBV30,TGTGCCTGGAGTGTCGCCGGGGAGCTGTTTTTT,CAWSVAGELFF
-,few,TRBJ2-1,TRBV19,TGTGCCAGTAGTATGGCTTTCAGGGTTGAGCAGTTCTTC,CASSMAFRVEQFF
TRBD2,few,TRBJ2-5,TRBV30,TGTGCCTGGAGACTGACTAGCGGGGGAGAGACCCAGTACTTC,CAWRLTSGGETQYF
-,few,TRBJ2-7,TRBV6-6,TGTGCCAGCAGTCGCTACAGCTCATTGTCCTACGAGCAGTACTTC,CASSRYSSLSYEQYF